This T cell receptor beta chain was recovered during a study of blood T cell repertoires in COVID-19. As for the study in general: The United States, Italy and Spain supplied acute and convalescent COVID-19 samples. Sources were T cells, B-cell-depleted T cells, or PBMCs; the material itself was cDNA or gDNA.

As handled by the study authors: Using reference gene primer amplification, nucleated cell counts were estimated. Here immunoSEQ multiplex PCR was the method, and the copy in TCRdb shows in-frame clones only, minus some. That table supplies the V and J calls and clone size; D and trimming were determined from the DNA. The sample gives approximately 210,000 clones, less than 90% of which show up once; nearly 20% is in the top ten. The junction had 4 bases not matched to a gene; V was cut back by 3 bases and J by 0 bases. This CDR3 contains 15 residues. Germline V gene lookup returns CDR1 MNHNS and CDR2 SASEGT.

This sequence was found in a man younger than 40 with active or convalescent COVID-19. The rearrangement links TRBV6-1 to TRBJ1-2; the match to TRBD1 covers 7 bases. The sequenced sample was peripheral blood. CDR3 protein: CASSDPGQANYGYTF. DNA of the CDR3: TGTGCCAGCAGTGACCCCGGACAGGCTAACTATGGCTACACCTTC.